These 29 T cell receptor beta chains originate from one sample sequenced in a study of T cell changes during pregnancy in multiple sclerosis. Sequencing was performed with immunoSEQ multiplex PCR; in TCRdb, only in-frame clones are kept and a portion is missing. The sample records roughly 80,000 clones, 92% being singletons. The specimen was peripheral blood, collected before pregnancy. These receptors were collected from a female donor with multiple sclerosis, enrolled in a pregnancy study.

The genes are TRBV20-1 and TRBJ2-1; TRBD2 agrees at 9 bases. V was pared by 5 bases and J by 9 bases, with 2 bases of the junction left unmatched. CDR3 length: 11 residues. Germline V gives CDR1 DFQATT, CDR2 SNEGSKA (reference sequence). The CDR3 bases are TGCAGTGCTGCTAGCGGGACTGAGCAGTTCTTC. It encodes CSAASGTEQFF.

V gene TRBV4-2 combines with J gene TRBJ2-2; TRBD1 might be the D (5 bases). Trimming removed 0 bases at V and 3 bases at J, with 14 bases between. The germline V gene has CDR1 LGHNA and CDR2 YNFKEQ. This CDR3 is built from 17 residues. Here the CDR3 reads CASSQDVWGAYTGELFF. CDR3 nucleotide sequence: TGTGCCAGCAGCCAAGATGTGTGGGGCGCGTACACCGGGGAGCTGTTTTTT.

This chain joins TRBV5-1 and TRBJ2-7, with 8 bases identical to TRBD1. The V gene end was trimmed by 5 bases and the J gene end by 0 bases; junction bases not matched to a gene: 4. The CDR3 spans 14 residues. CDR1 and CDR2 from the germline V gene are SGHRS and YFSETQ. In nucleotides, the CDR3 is TGCGCCAGCAGTGAACAGGGGGTCTCCTACGAGCAGTACTTC. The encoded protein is CASSEQGVSYEQYF.

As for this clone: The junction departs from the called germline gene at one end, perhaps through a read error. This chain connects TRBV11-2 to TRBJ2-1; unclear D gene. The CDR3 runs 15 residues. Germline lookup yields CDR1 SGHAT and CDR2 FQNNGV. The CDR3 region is CASSLEADSYNEQFF. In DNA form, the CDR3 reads TGTGCCAGCAGCCTAGAGGCGGACTCCTACAATGAGCAGTTCTTC.

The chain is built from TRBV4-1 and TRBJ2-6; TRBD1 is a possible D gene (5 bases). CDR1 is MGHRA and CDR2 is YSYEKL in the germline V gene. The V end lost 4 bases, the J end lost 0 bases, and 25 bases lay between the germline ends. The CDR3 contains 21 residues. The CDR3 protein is CASSPGHLQNVRASGANVLTF. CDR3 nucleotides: TGCGCCAGCAGCCCCGGACACTTACAGAACGTACGGGCCTCTGGGGCCAACGTCCTGACTTTC.

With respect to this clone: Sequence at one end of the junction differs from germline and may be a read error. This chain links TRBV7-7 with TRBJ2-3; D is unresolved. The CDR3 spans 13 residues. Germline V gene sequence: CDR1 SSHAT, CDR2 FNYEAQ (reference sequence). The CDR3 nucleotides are TGTGCTAGCAGCCCATCCCCGGAGCATACGCAGTATTTT. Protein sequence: CASSPSPEHTQYF.

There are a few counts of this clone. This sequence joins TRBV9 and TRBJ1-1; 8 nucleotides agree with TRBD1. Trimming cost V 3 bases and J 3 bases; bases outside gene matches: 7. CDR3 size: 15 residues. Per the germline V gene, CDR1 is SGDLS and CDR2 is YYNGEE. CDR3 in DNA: TGTGCCAGCAGCGCGACAGGGGACGGGGACACTGAAGCTTTCTTT. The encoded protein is CASSATGDGDTEAFF.

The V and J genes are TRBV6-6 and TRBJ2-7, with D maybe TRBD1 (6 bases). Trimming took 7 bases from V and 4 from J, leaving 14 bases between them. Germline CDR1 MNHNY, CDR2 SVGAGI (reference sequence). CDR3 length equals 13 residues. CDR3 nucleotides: TGTGCCAGCAATCCCGGGACATCTTACGAGCAGTACTTC. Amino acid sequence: CASNPGTSYEQYF.

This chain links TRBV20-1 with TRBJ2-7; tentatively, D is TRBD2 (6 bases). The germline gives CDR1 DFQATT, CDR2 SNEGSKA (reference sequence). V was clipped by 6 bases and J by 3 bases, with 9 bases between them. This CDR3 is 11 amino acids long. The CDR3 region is CSAPDYYEQYF. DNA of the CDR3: TGCAGTGCCCCGGACTACTACGAGCAGTACTTC.

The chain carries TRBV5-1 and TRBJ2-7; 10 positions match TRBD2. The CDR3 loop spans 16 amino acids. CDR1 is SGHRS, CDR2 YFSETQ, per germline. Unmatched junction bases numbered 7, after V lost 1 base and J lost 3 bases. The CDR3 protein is CASSLSLAGVRYEQYF. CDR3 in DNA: TGCGCCAGCAGCTTGAGTCTAGCGGGAGTACGCTACGAGCAGTACTTC.

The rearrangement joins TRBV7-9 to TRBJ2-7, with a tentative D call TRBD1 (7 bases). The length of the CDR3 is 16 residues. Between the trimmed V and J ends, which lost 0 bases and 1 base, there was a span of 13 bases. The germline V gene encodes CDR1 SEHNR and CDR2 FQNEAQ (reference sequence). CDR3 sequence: CASSLARGQRSYEQYF. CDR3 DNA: TGTGCCAGCAGCTTAGCGCGGGGACAGAGATCCTACGAGCAGTACTTC.

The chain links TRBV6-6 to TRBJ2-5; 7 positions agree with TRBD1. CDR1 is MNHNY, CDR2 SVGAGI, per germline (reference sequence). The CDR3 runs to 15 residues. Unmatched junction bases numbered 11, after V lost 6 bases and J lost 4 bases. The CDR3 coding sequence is TGTGCCAGCAGGCCTCCCGGGACAGTGGGAGAGACCCAGTACTTC. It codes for CASRPPGTVGETQYF.

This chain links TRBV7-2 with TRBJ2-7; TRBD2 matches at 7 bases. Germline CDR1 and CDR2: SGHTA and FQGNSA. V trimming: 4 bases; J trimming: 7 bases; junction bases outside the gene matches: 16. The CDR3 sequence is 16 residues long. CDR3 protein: CASSWGGAGASWEQYF. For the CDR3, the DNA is TGTGCCAGCAGCTGGGGGGGAGCGGGCGCCTCCTGGGAGCAGTACTTC.

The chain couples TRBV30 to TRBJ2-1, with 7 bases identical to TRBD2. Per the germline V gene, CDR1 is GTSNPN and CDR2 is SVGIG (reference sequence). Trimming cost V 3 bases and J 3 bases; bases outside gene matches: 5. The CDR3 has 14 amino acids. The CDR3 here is CAWRKGGVYNEQFF. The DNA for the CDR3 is TGTGCCTGGAGGAAGGGAGGGGTCTACAATGAGCAGTTCTTC.

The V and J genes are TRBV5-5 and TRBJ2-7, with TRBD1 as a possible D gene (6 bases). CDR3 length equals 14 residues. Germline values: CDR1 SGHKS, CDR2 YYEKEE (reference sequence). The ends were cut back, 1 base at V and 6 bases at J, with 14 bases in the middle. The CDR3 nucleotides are TGTGCCAGCAGCTTGACAGGGCCCTTTAGCGAGCAGTACTTC. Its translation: CASSLTGPFSEQYF.

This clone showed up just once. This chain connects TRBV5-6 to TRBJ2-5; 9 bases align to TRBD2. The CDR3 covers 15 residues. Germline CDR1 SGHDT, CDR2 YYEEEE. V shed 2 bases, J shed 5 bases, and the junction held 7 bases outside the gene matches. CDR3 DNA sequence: TGTGCCAGCAGCTTAGCGGGAGGAACGGGGGAGACCCAGTACTTC. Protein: CASSLAGGTGETQYF.

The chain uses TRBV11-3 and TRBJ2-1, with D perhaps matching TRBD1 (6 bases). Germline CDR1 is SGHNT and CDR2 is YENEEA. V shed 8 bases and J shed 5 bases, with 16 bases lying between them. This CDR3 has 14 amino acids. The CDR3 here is CASATNRVNNEQFF. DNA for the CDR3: TGTGCCAGCGCAACTAACAGGGTCAACAATGAGCAGTTCTTC.

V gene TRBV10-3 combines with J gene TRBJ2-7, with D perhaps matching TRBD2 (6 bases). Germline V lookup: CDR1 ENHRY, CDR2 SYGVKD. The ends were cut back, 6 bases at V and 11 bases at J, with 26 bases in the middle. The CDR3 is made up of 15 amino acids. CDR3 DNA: TGTGCCATCAGCCTAAACACCCGGGACTCGGGAGAAGAGTACTTC. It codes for CAISLNTRDSGEEYF.

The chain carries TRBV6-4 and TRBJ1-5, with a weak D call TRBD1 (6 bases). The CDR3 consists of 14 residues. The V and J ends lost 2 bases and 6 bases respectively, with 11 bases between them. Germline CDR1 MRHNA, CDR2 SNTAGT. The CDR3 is CASSDGGAGQPQHF. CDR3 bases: TGTGCCAGCAGTGACGGGGGGGCCGGTCAGCCCCAGCATTTT.

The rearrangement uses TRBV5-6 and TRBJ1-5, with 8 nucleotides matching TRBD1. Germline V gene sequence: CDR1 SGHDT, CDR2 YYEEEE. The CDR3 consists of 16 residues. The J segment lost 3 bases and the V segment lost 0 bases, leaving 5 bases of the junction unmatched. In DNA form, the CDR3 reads TGTGCCAGCAGCTTGGGTGGACAGGGCCTCAATCAGCCCCAGCATTTT. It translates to CASSLGGQGLNQPQHF. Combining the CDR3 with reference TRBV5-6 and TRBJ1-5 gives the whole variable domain DAGVTQSPTHLIKTRGQQVTLRCSPKSGHDTVSWYQQALGQGPQFIFQYYEEEERQRGNFPDRFSGHQFPNYSSELNVNALLLGDSALYLCASSLGGQGLNQPQHFGDGTRLSIL.

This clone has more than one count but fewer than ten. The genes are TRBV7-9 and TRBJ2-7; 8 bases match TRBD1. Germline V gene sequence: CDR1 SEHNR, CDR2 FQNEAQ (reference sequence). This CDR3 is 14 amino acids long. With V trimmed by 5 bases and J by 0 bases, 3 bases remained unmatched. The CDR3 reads CASSRQGTSYEQYF. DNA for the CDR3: TGTGCCAGCAGCCGACAGGGGACCTCCTACGAGCAGTACTTC.

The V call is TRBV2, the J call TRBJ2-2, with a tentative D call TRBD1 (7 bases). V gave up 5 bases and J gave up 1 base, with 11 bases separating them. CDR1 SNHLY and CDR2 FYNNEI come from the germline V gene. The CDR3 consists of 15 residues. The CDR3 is CASSNRGGNTGELFF. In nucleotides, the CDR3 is TGTGCCAGCAGTAACAGGGGAGGGAACACCGGGGAGCTGTTTTTT.

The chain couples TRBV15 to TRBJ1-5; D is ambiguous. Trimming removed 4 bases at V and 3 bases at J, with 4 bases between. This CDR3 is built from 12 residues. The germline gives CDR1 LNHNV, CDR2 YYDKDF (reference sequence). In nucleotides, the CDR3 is TGTGCCACCAGCACCCTCAATCAGCCCCAGCATTTT. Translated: CATSTLNQPQHF.

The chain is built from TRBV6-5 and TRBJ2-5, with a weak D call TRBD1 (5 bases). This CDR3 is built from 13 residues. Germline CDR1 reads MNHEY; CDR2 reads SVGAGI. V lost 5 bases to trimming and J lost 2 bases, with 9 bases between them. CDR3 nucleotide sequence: TGTGCCAGCAGTCCACAGGTTCAAGAGACCCAGTACTTC. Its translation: CASSPQVQETQYF.

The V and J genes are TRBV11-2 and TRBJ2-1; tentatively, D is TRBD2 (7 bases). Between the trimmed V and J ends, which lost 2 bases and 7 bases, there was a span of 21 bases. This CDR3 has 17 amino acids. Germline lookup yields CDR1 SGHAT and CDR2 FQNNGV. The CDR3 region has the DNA TGTGCCAGCAGCTTACCGTTGGGTGGGGGCGGGAGTAATGAGCAGTTCTTC. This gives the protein CASSLPLGGGGSNEQFF.

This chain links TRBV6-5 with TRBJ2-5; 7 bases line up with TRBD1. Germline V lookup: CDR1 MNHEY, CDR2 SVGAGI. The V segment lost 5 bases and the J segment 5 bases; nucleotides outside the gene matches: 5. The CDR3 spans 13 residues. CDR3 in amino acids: CASSPGRGETQYF. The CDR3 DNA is TGTGCCAGCAGTCCCGGCAGGGGGGAGACCCAGTACTTC.

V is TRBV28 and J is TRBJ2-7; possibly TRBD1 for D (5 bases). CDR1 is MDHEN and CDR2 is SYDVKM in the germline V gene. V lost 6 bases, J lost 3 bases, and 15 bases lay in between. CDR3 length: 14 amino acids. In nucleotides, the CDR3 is TGTGCCAGCAGCACGCCCGACAGACACTACGAGCAGTACTTC. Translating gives CASSTPDRHYEQYF.

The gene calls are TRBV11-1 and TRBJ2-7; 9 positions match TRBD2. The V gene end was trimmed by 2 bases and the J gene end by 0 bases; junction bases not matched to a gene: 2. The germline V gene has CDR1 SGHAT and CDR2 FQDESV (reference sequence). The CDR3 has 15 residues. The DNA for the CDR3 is TGTGCCAGCAGCTTACTTAGCGGGAGCTCCTACGAGCAGTACTTC. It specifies CASSLLSGSSYEQYF. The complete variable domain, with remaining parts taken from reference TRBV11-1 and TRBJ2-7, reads EAEVAQSPRYKITEKSQAVAFWCDPISGHATLYWYRQILGQGPELLVQFQDESVVDDSQLPKDRFSAERLKGVDSTLKIQPAELGDSAMYLCASSLLSGSSYEQYFGPGTRLTVT.

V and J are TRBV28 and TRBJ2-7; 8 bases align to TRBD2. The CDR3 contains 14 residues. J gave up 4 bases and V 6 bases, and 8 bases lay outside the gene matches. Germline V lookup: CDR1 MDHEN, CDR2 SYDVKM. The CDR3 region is CASSPRLARYEQYF. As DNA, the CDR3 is TGTGCCAGCAGCCCACGACTAGCGAGGTACGAGCAGTACTTC.